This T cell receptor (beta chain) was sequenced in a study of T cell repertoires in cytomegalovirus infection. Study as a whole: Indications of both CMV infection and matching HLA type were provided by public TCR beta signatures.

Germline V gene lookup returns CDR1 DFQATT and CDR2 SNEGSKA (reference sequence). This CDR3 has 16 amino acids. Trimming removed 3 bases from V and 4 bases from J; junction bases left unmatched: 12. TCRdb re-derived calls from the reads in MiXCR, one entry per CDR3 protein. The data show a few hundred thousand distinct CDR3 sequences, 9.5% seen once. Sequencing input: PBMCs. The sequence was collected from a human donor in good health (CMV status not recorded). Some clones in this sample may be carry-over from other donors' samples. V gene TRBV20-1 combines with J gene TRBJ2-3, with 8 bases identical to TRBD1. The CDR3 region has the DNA TGCAGTGCTAGGGGGGCGGCCAGGGGGCGCGCAGATACGCAGTATTTT. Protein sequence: CSARGAARGRADTQYF.